This TCR beta chain emerged from a study of T cells in Graves' hyperthyroidism and ophthalmopathy. Study results and caveats: A model using 13 V-J features told ophthalmopathy apart from stable hyperthyroidism. Model predictions of ophthalmopathy came a median around 6.5 months before onset.

Details on this clonotype: Its specificity is unknown.

Germline lookup yields CDR1 SGHTA and CDR2 FQGNSA. There are 13 residues in the CDR3. V lost 5 bases, J lost 2 bases, and 9 bases lay in between. RNA transcripts provided the source from which TCR beta CDR3 regions were amplified. The HTBI set primed first-round TCR CDR3 RT-PCR. Each CDR3 protein is one row after TCRdb ran MiXCR on the multiplex PCR reads. The sample includes 130,000 to 150,000 distinct CDR3 sequences, roughly 23% of them seen just once. The receptor comes from a woman aged 50 to 65 with Graves' hyperthyroidism that later progressed to Graves' ophthalmopathy. V usage is TRBV7-2 and J usage is TRBJ2-5; perhaps TRBD1 as D (5 bases). Input material: blood. The CDR3 is CASSRGAQETQYF. CDR3 coding DNA: TGTGCCAGCAGCCGTGGGGCTCAAGAGACCCAGTACTTC.